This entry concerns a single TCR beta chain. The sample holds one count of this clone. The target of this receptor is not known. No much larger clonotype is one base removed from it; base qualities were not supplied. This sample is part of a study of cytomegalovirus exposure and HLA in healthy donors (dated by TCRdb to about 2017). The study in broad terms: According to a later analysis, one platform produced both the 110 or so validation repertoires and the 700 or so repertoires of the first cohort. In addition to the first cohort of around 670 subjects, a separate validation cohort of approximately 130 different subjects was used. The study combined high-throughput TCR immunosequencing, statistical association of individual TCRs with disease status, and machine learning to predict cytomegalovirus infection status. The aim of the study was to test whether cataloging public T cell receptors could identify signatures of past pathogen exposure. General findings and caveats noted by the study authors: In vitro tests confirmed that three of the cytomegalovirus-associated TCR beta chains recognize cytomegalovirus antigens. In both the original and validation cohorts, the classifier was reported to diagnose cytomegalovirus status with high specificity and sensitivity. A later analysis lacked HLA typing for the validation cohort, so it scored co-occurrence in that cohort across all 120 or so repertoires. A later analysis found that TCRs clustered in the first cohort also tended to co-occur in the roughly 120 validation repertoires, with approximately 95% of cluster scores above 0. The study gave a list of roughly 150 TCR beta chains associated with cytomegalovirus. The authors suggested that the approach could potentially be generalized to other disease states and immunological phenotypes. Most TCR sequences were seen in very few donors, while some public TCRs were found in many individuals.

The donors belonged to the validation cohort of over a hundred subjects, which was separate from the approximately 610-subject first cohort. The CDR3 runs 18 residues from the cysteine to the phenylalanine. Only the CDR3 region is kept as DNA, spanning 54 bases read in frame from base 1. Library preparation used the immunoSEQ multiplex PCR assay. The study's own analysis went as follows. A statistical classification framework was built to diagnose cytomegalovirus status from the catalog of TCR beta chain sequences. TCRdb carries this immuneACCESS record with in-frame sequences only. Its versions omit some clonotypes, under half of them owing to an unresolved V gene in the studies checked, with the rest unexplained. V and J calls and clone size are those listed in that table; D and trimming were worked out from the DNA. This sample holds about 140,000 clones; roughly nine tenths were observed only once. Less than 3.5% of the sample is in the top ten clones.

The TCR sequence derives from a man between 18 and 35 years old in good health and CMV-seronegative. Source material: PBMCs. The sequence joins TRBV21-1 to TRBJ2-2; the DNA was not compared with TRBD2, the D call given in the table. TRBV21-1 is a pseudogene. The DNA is TGTGCCAGCAGCAGCAACTCGCGGAAAGCGCCGAACACCGGGGAGCTGTTTTTT. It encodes CASSSNSRKAPNTGELFF.